The 7 T cell receptor beta chains presented below share a single source sample, sequenced in a study of T-cell reconstitution after alpha-beta-depleted transplantation in children. Unique molecular identifiers were incorporated into the prepared TCRbeta library. TCRdb re-analysed the PCR reads in MiXCR, keeping a single row per CDR3 protein. The table records about a million distinct CDR3 sequences, about 29% of them present only once. Sequenced material: PBMCs, mostly from graft donor cells, taken 360 days after TCRalphabeta/CD19-depleted stem cell transplant. The receptor set was obtained from a boy under three years old who had a stem cell transplant for SCID, so the T cells may come from the graft donor.

V is TRBV5-1 and J is TRBJ2-3, with 12 bases matching TRBD1. V was pared by 3 bases and J by 7 bases, with 3 bases of the junction left unmatched. Germline-derived CDR1 and CDR2 are SGHRS and YFSETQ. CDR3 size: 14 residues. The CDR3 DNA reads as TGCGCCAGCAGCTGGGGACAGGGGGCCTATACGCAGTATTTT. This codes for CASSWGQGAYTQYF.

The chain uses TRBV6-2 or TRBV6-3 and TRBJ2-1, with D possibly being TRBD2 (5 bases). Per the germline V gene, CDR1 is MNHEY and CDR2 is SVGEGT. This CDR3 is 15 amino acids long. Trimming shortened V by 4 bases and J by 9 bases, and 19 bases separated the two germline ends. The CDR3 here is CASSSSGIPAGEQFF. As DNA, the CDR3 is TGTGCCAGCAGTTCCTCCGGGATTCCGGCGGGTGAGCAGTTCTTC.

This clonotype has just a few counts. The CDR3 DNA reads TGTGCCAGCAGCCAAGATGCCCGGCGGGGATACAATGAGCAGTTCTTC. Translation gives CASSQDARRGYNEQFF. This sequence joins TRBV3-1 and TRBJ2-1; TRBD2 might be the D (6 bases). The CDR3 covers 16 residues. CDR1 and CDR2 (germline): LGHDT, YNNKEL (reference sequence). Trimming pared 0 bases from V and 4 bases from J, leaving 13 bases between.

The sample holds a few counts of this clonotype. As DNA, the CDR3 is TGCGCCAGCAGCTTGTTGTACGGGGGACGCACAGATACGCAGTATTTT. It codes for CASSLLYGGRTDTQYF. The chain is built from TRBV5-1 and TRBJ2-3; perhaps TRBD2 as D (6 bases). Germline CDR1 SGHRS, CDR2 YFSETQ. V shed 1 base and J shed 1 base, with 13 bases lying between them. The CDR3 runs to 16 residues.

V usage is TRBV12-1 and J usage is TRBJ1-1. TRBV12-1 counts as a pseudogene. The CDR3 runs to 16 residues. CDR3 protein: CASSPMRAGGNTEAFF. CDR3 sequence (DNA): TGTGCCAGCAGCCCGATGAGGGCCGGGGGAAACACTGAAGCTTTCTTT.

The V and J genes are TRBV5-1 and TRBJ2-3, with D perhaps TRBD2 (6 bases). The CDR3 consists of 18 residues. Germline CDR1 SGHRS, CDR2 YFSETQ. V lost 0 bases to trimming and J lost 2 bases, with 19 bases between them. CDR3 DNA sequence: TGCGCCAGCAGCTTGGGGACCCGGGACTCTTCTCTCACAGATACGCAGTATTTT. Encoded protein: CASSLGTRDSSLTDTQYF.

The chain is built from TRBV27 and TRBJ2-2, with TRBD1 matching 9 bases. With 7 bases clipped from V and 2 bases from J, the junction kept 14 bases outside the gene matches. Germline V gene data show CDR1 as MNHEY and CDR2 as SMNVEV (reference sequence). The CDR3 sequence is 18 residues long. The CDR3 DNA sequence: TGTGCCAGCACCCAACTGCCCCGGGACAGGGCTAACACCGGGGAGCTGTTTTTT. Protein product: CASTQLPRDRANTGELFF.